The sequence of this T cell receptor beta chain was determined in a study of control samples from healthy donors and cancer patients (TCRdb year 2020). For this clone: Its target antigen remains unknown. No base qualities exist here, and no much larger clone lies one base off it.

The germline V gene specifies SGHRS as CDR1 and YFSETQ as CDR2. V is reduced by 7 bases and J by 0 bases, leaving a spacing of 3 bases between them. Including cysteine and phenylalanine, the CDR3 has 11 amino acids. Only the CDR3 region is kept as DNA, spanning 33 bases read in frame from base 1. The library was made by the immunoSEQ multiplex PCR assay. TCRdb stores this immuneACCESS table with in-frame sequences only. Part of the clones is absent; in the studies checked, under half of the shortfall reflects unresolved V genes, and no reason is known for the rest. The sample table records 250,000 to 300,000 clones; about 80% of these occur just once. Less than 15% of the sample goes to the ten largest clones.

Sequencing input: PBMCs. The rearrangement combines TRBV5-1 with TRBJ2-3, with the D segment identity uncertain. The clonotype was recovered from a woman in her sixties or seventies with lung cancer. The DNA sequence is TGCGCCAGCCTTAGCACAGATACGCAGTATTTT. It encodes CASLSTDTQYF.